These 2 T cell receptor beta chains were sequenced from one sample in a study of beta chain features in type 1 diabetes. The authors reverse transcribed all of the isolated RNA, so sequencing captured expressed TCRB transcripts. Sequencing was performed with immunoSEQ multiplex PCR; in TCRdb, only in-frame clones are kept and a portion is missing. In the table there are around 290,000 clones, roughly 8% of which are singletons. Sequenced material: central memory CD4+ T cells from blood. The receptor set was obtained from a woman younger than 30 in good health.

This clone was seen a handful of times. With only one base between it and a far larger clone, this is likely a read error. V and J are TRBV20-1 and TRBJ2-7, with D unclear. V lost 6 bases and J 7 bases, leaving 13 bases between the germline ends. The CDR3 covers 11 residues. The V gene's germline CDR1 is DFQATT and CDR2 SNEGSKA (reference sequence). CDR3 sequence reads: CSAAPVTEQYF. The CDR3 coding sequence is TGCAGTGCAGCTCCAGTGACTGAGCAGTACTTC.

The CDR3 sequence is CASSSVGGTGNTIYF. CDR3 sequence (DNA): TGTGCCAGCAGCAGCGTAGGGGGAACTGGAAACACCATATATTTT. This sequence joins TRBV25-1 and TRBJ1-3; perhaps TRBD1 as D (6 bases). Deletions cut 6 bases from V and 2 bases from J, with 14 bases between. Germline CDR1 MGHDK, CDR2 SYGVNS. This CDR3 has 15 amino acids.